A selection of T cell receptor beta chains follows, all from one sample in a study of blood T cell repertoires in COVID-19. TCRdb's copy holds only in-frame clones and misses some; the assay was immunoSEQ multiplex PCR. The sample records 300,000 to 400,000 clones, around 91% being singletons. Source material: peripheral blood. The receptors were gathered from a woman younger than 35 who had recovered from COVID-19. Each CDR3 is given with its conserved first and last residue. A D gene is named only where the DNA matches it firmly. Clone sizes are given selectively: once, few, many, or a class where the clone is expanded.

d_gene: .
j_gene: TRBJ1-2
abundance: .
len: 14
v_gene: TRBV9
CDR3aa: CASSPSGRSYGYTF
CDR3nt: TGTGCCAGCAGCCCGTCTGGTCGGAGCTATGGCTACACCTTC

d_gene: .
j_gene: TRBJ2-2
abundance: .
len: 15
v_gene: TRBV9
CDR3aa: CASSVLGGLPGELFF
CDR3nt: TGTGCCAGCAGCGTATTGGGGGGATTACCCGGGGAGCTGTTTTTT

d_gene: TRBD2
j_gene: TRBJ2-3
abundance: many
len: 16
v_gene: TRBV10-1
CDR3aa: CASSDGLAGVTDTQYF
CDR3nt: TGCGCCAGCAGCGATGGACTAGCGGGAGTAACAGATACGCAGTATTTT

d_gene: TRBD2
j_gene: TRBJ2-1
abundance: .
len: 15
v_gene: TRBV11-3
CDR3aa: CASSPLAGFDNEQFF
CDR3nt: TGTGCCAGCAGCCCACTAGCGGGTTTCGACAATGAGCAGTTCTTC

d_gene: .
j_gene: TRBJ2-1
abundance: .
len: 13
v_gene: TRBV7-2
CDR3aa: CASSLGLGTEQFF
CDR3nt: TGTGCCAGCAGCTTAGGGTTGGGCACTGAGCAGTTCTTC

d_gene: TRBD1
j_gene: TRBJ1-2
abundance: .
len: 16
v_gene: TRBV14
CDR3aa: CASRRSGQGPNYGYTF
CDR3nt: TGTGCCAGCAGACGCTCCGGACAGGGTCCTAACTATGGCTACACCTTC

d_gene: .
j_gene: TRBJ1-1
abundance: once
len: 15
v_gene: TRBV7-8
CDR3aa: CASSSPGLGQGEAFF
CDR3nt: TGTGCCAGCAGCTCCCCGGGTTTAGGGCAGGGTGAAGCTTTCTTT

d_gene: TRBD1
j_gene: TRBJ2-5
abundance: .
len: 15
v_gene: TRBV6-2/TRBV6-3
CDR3aa: CASSYSAGGGETQYF
CDR3nt: TGTGCCAGCAGTTACTCGGCAGGGGGTGGAGAGACCCAGTACTTC

d_gene: TRBD1
j_gene: TRBJ2-1
abundance: once
len: 13
v_gene: TRBV29-1
CDR3aa: CSVDGTGVDEQFF
CDR3nt: TGCAGCGTTGACGGCACAGGGGTCGATGAGCAGTTCTTC

d_gene: .
j_gene: TRBJ2-1
abundance: .
len: 16
v_gene: TRBV5-1
CDR3aa: CASSLGDRGRGNEQFF
CDR3nt: TGCGCCAGCAGCTTGGGTGACCGGGGTCGGGGAAATGAGCAGTTCTTC

d_gene: TRBD1
j_gene: TRBJ2-3
abundance: .
len: 16
v_gene: TRBV5-4
CDR3aa: CASSRPSRDRVDTQYF
CDR3nt: TGTGCCAGCAGCAGACCTTCCCGGGACAGGGTAGATACGCAGTATTTT

d_gene: TRBD1
j_gene: TRBJ2-3
abundance: .
len: 15
v_gene: TRBV24-1
CDR3aa: CATSDPDREVDTQYF
CDR3nt: TGTGCCACCAGTGACCCGGACAGGGAAGTCGATACGCAGTATTTT

d_gene: .
j_gene: TRBJ1-4
abundance: .
len: 15
v_gene: TRBV18
CDR3aa: CASRTRRGANEKLFF
CDR3nt: TGTGCCAGCCGGACCCGTCGGGGGGCCAATGAAAAACTGTTTTTT

d_gene: TRBD2
j_gene: TRBJ2-3
abundance: .
len: 15
v_gene: TRBV11-2
CDR3aa: CASSFGTRWSDTQYF
CDR3nt: TGTGCCAGCAGCTTCGGGACTAGGTGGTCAGATACGCAGTATTTT

d_gene: .
j_gene: TRBJ1-5
abundance: .
len: 15
v_gene: TRBV27
CDR3aa: CASSPQGTPNQPQHF
CDR3nt: TGTGCCAGCAGTCCTCAGGGAACACCCAATCAGCCCCAGCATTTT

d_gene: .
j_gene: TRBJ1-6
abundance: .
len: 15
v_gene: TRBV9
CDR3aa: CASSATDSNNSPLHF
CDR3nt: TGTGCCAGCAGCGCCACCGACAGCAACAATTCACCCCTCCACTTT

d_gene: .
j_gene: TRBJ1-6
abundance: .
len: 18
v_gene: TRBV7-2
CDR3aa: CASSLAAVGASYNSPLHF
CDR3nt: TGTGCCAGCAGCTTAGCGGCCGTCGGAGCCTCCTATAATTCACCCCTCCACTTT

d_gene: TRBD1
j_gene: TRBJ2-5
abundance: .
len: 14
v_gene: TRBV7-9
CDR3aa: CASSLDRDRETQYF
CDR3nt: TGTGCCAGCAGCTTGGACAGGGATCGTGAGACCCAGTACTTC

d_gene: .
j_gene: TRBJ1-2
abundance: .
len: 13
v_gene: TRBV12-5
CDR3aa: CASGLVLGGGYTF
CDR3nt: TGTGCTAGTGGTTTGGTTCTGGGCGGGGGCTACACCTTC

d_gene: .
j_gene: TRBJ2-1
abundance: .
len: 17
v_gene: TRBV18
CDR3aa: CASSATSGGQPPNEQFF
CDR3nt: TGTGCCAGCTCAGCTACGTCTGGCGGCCAGCCACCCAATGAGCAGTTCTTC

d_gene: .
j_gene: TRBJ2-3
abundance: .
len: 16
v_gene: TRBV9
CDR3aa: CASSVEDYEGSDTQYF
CDR3nt: TGTGCCAGCAGCGTAGAGGACTATGAGGGCTCAGATACGCAGTATTTT

d_gene: .
j_gene: TRBJ1-1
abundance: .
len: 13
v_gene: TRBV28
CDR3aa: CASSSETGFEAFF
CDR3nt: TGTGCCAGCAGCTCCGAGACAGGCTTTGAAGCTTTCTTT

d_gene: TRBD2
j_gene: TRBJ2-3
abundance: .
len: 19
v_gene: TRBV2
CDR3aa: CASSVFGTSGTRRVGTQYF
CDR3nt: TGTGCCAGCAGTGTTTTCGGGACTAGCGGGACAAGGAGAGTCGGTACGCAGTATTTT